Following are 3 T cell receptor beta chains from one sample sequenced in a study of control samples from healthy donors and cancer patients. The data were produced by immunoSEQ multiplex PCR, yet TCRdb's version contains in-frame clones alone and is incomplete. The sample includes tens of thousands of clones, 90% to 95% of them seen just once. Material: blood. Receptors were obtained from a man aged 25-40 years in good health.

The V and J genes are TRBV28 and TRBJ1-2; D uncertain. This CDR3 spans 14 amino acids. Germline CDR1 MDHEN, CDR2 SYDVKM. The V and J ends lost 7 bases and 4 bases respectively, with 16 bases between them. This CDR3 reads CASTSRTNTYGYTF. CDR3 nucleotide sequence: TGTGCCAGCACCTCAAGGACGAATACCTATGGCTACACCTTC.

The chain employs TRBV4-2 and TRBJ2-2; no clear D. The germline gives CDR1 LGHNA, CDR2 YNFKEQ. The CDR3 runs 12 residues. V was cut by 0 bases and J by 13 bases, with 9 bases left in between. CDR3 bases: TGTGCCAGCAGCCAAGACACTTTTGGGCTGTTTTTT. This sequence encodes CASSQDTFGLFF.

This sequence joins TRBV27 and TRBJ1-2; TRBD1 agrees at 10 bases. V shed 6 bases and J 7 bases; nucleotides not matched to a gene: 5. This CDR3 spans 13 amino acids. Germline CDR1 reads MNHEY; CDR2 reads SMNVEV (reference sequence). The CDR3 region has the DNA TGTGCCAGCAGGGGGACAGGGGTTTTTGGCTACACCTTC. Translating gives CASRGTGVFGYTF.